These 2 T cell receptor beta chains came from one sample sequenced in a study of human T cells and chemical hapten exposure listed by TCRdb under 2021. The sample's time point label, decoded: patch test 1, 2 weeks after DPC sensitization. What the treatment or condition label conveys for this sample: therapeutic diphenylcyclopropenone sensitization with weekly scalp DPC. The library was prepared using RACE. The run used a NextSeq 500. The public reads were quality trimmed at Q25 with fastp and then assembled into clones with MiXCR by TCRdb, keeping productive beta chains. Entries that share a CDR3 protein sequence are merged under the most common genes and DNA. This sample lists roughly 100,000 distinct CDR3 sequences; 11% were detected once. Around 3.5% of the sample belongs to the ten largest clones. The sequences come from whole blood, collected in connection with sensitization to the hapten diphenylcyclopropenone (DPC). These receptors all stem from a woman aged 40 to 50 with alopecia areata. Some clones in this sample may be carry-over from other donors' samples.

In this sample, this clonotype turned up a few times. V and J are TRBV7-8 and TRBJ1-4; D may be TRBD1 (5 bases). V was cut by 4 bases and J by 0 bases, with 18 bases left in between. Per the germline V gene, CDR1 is SGHVS and CDR2 is FQNEAQ. The CDR3 length is 18 residues. The CDR3: CASSSWGDVITTNEKLFF. For the CDR3, the DNA is TGTGCCAGCAGCTCCTGGGGCGACGTAATCACAACTAATGAAAAACTGTTTTTT.

This clonotype was seen ten or more times. The rearrangement joins TRBV4-3 to TRBJ2-5; 7 bases line up with TRBD2. Germline values: CDR1 LGHNA, CDR2 YSLEER. V trimming: 4 bases; J trimming: 5 bases; junction bases outside the gene matches: 1. The CDR3 is made up of 12 amino acids. DNA for the CDR3: TGCGCCAGCAGCCGAGCGGGGGAGACCCAGTACTTC. Amino acids: CASSRAGETQYF.